These 26 T cell receptor beta chains were sequenced from one sample in a study of T cell responses to AZD1222 COVID-19 vaccine. TCRdb's copy holds only in-frame clones and misses some; the assay was immunoSEQ multiplex PCR. The sample yields some 140,000 clones, 75% to 95% seen once. The sample consisted of peripheral blood, taken on day 0 of AZD1222 vaccination. The source is an adult in good health.

The genes are TRBV10-2 and TRBJ2-7; 7 bases agree with TRBD1. With 4 bases clipped from V and 7 bases from J, the junction kept 7 bases outside the gene matches. This CDR3 region has 13 residues. Germline-derived CDR1 and CDR2 are WSHSY and SAAADI. The CDR3 here is CASSGQGSREQYF. CDR3 DNA: TGCGCCAGCAGTGGACAGGGCTCGAGGGAGCAGTACTTC.

The gene calls are TRBV11-3 and TRBJ2-3; 12 bases line up with TRBD2. Germline CDR1 reads SGHNT; CDR2 reads YENEEA. Germline trimming cut 6 bases from V and 8 bases from J; bases unmatched to any gene: 15. CDR3 length equals 17 residues. The CDR3 is CASRPFDVGTSGSTQYF. CDR3 in DNA: TGTGCCAGCAGGCCATTTGACGTTGGGACTAGCGGGTCTACGCAGTATTTT.

This clone showed up just once. This rearrangement joins TRBV5-5 to TRBJ2-7; D may be TRBD2 (6 bases). The V gene's germline CDR1 is SGHKS and CDR2 YYEKEE (reference sequence). The CDR3 totals 14 residues. The V end lost 4 bases, the J end lost 3 bases, and 14 bases lay between the germline ends. The CDR3 protein is CASSREGRNYEQYF. The CDR3, as DNA: TGTGCCAGCAGCAGGGAAGGGAGGAACTACGAGCAGTACTTC.

The chain uses TRBV15 and TRBJ2-1, with D perhaps TRBD1 (6 bases). The germline CDR1 and CDR2 sequences are LNHNV and YYDKDF (reference sequence). The length of the CDR3 is 12 residues. Trimming removed 5 bases from V and 6 bases from J, with 8 bases in between. CDR3 DNA: TGTGCCACCAGCTTAGGGGGCAATGAGCAGTTCTTC. It encodes CATSLGGNEQFF.

V usage is TRBV11-3 and J usage is TRBJ2-5; the match to TRBD1 covers 8 bases. The V gene's germline CDR1 is SGHNT and CDR2 YENEEA. CDR3 length: 15 residues. V trimming: 5 bases; J trimming: 6 bases; junction bases outside the gene matches: 11. In DNA, the CDR3 is TGTGCCAGCAGCGAGAGGACAGGGATGGGGAAGACCCAGTACTTC. Encoded protein: CASSERTGMGKTQYF.

Details on this clone: The conserved phenylalanine or tryptophan normally closing the CDR3 is absent here, so this likely arose from a read error. The limits of the CDR3 on the DNA are not certain, so only TCRdb's listed CDR3 is given. V is TRBV21-1 and J is TRBJ1-1. TRBV21-1 is classified as a pseudogene. The CDR3 has 13 amino acids, counting both end residues. The chain's CDR3 is CARGSTRRVRRVA.

The V gene is TRBV3-1 (or the pseudogene TRBV3-2), the J gene TRBJ1-5; D is unclear. The CDR3 is 12 residues long. CDR1 is LGHDT and CDR2 is YNNKEL in the germline V gene (reference sequence). Trimming pared 3 bases from V and 6 bases from J, leaving 6 bases between. DNA for the CDR3: TGTGCCAGCAGCCACTGGGGTCAGCCCCAGCATTTT. Translated, it gives CASSHWGQPQHF.

This clone was detected a few times. The chain is built from TRBV7-9 and TRBJ1-2; D is perhaps TRBD1 (5 bases). Per germline, CDR1 SEHNR and CDR2 FQNEAQ (reference sequence). The CDR3 consists of 13 residues. Trimming shortened V by 8 bases and J by 6 bases, and 16 bases separated the two germline ends. Here the CDR3 reads CASRVGTEDGYTF. CDR3 bases: TGTGCCAGCCGCGTCGGGACGGAGGATGGCTACACCTTC.

The chain couples TRBV7-2 to TRBJ2-7; D is uncertain. V was clipped by 1 base and J by 4 bases, with 8 bases between them. The CDR3 extends over 13 amino acids. Germline lookup yields CDR1 SGHTA and CDR2 FQGNSA. This CDR3 reads CASSLVREYEQYF. The CDR3 DNA reads TGTGCCAGCAGCTTAGTCAGAGAGTACGAGCAGTACTTC.

V and J are TRBV2 and TRBJ2-2, with a weak D call TRBD1 (5 bases). Germline-derived CDR1 and CDR2 are SNHLY and FYNNEI. Trimming left V 3 bases short and J 5 bases short, with 7 bases between. This CDR3 comprises 13 residues. CDR3 nucleotides: TGTGCCAGCAGTGAGGGGCGGACCGGGGAGCTGTTTTTT. This encodes CASSEGRTGELFF.

The chain uses TRBV6-5 and TRBJ2-6; D assignment may be TRBD1 or TRBD2 (5 bases each). Germline V gene lookup returns CDR1 MNHEY and CDR2 SVGAGI. Trimming took 10 bases from V and 0 from J, leaving 10 bases between them. The CDR3 spans 14 residues. As DNA, the CDR3 is TGTGCCACATCGAGGGGCTCTGGGGCCAACGTCCTGACTTTC. Translation: CATSRGSGANVLTF.

In nucleotides, the CDR3 is TGTGCCAGCGCAAACTGGGGAGATCAGCCCCAGCATTTT. This codes for CASANWGDQPQHF. V is TRBV19 and J is TRBJ1-5; no definite D call. The CDR3 is 13 amino acids. Germline V lookup: CDR1 LNHDA, CDR2 SQIVND (reference sequence). Trimming removed 9 bases from V and 5 bases from J, with 14 bases in between.

The count of this clone is one. The J gene is TRBJ1-1, the V gene TRBV5-5; D is unresolved. V lost 0 bases and J 0 bases, leaving 6 bases between the germline ends. This CDR3 comprises 14 residues. The germline gives CDR1 SGHKS, CDR2 YYEKEE (reference sequence). This CDR3 reads CASSLDWVNTEAFF. The CDR3, as DNA: TGTGCCAGCAGCTTGGATTGGGTGAACACTGAAGCTTTCTTT.

The chain employs TRBV6-2 or TRBV6-3 and TRBJ1-6; TRBD1 matches at 7 bases. Germline V lookup: CDR1 MNHEY, CDR2 SVGEGT. The CDR3 spans 14 residues. V trimming: 6 bases; J trimming: 8 bases; junction bases outside the gene matches: 7. The CDR3 region has the DNA TGTGCCAGCAGCCGGACAGGCCGACATTCACCCCTCCACTTT. Protein product: CASSRTGRHSPLHF.

The chain has TRBV9 and TRBJ1-2, with a tentative D call TRBD1 (5 bases). The germline V gene encodes CDR1 SGDLS and CDR2 YYNGEE. The CDR3 runs to 15 residues. V shed 1 base and J shed 3 bases, with 13 bases lying between them. This CDR3 is CASSVSDSPYYGYTF. CDR3 nucleotides: TGTGCCAGCAGCGTAAGTGACAGCCCTTACTATGGCTACACCTTC.

The CDR3: CASSFLGNYGYTF. CDR3 sequence (DNA): TGTGCCAGCAGTTTTTTGGGTAACTATGGCTACACCTTC. This chain links TRBV12-3 or TRBV12-4 with TRBJ1-2; D gene unclear. The CDR3 contains 13 residues. Deletions cut 3 bases from V and 1 base from J, with 6 bases between.

The V call is TRBV30, the J call TRBJ2-1; 10 positions agree with TRBD1. The CDR3 has 13 amino acids. With V trimmed by 3 bases and J by 7 bases, 3 bases remained unmatched. Germline-derived CDR1 and CDR2 are GTSNPN and SVGIG (reference sequence). Written as DNA, the CDR3 is TGTGCCTGGAGGGTGGGACAGGGGAATGAGCAGTTCTTC. Translation: CAWRVGQGNEQFF.

The chain couples TRBV5-1 to TRBJ1-6, with TRBD1 matching over 7 bases. Germline CDR1 is SGHRS and CDR2 is YFSETQ. This CDR3 region has 14 residues. With V trimmed by 4 bases and J by 8 bases, 6 bases remained unmatched. CDR3 DNA sequence: TGCGCCAGCAGCGCGGGACAGCCAGATTCACCCCTCCACTTT. This codes for CASSAGQPDSPLHF.

The count of this clone is one. This rearrangement joins TRBV4-3 to TRBJ1-3, with D unresolved. The CDR3 sequence is 13 residues long. Trimming took off 4 bases at V and 6 bases at J, with 10 bases between the two ends. Germline V lookup: CDR1 LGHNA, CDR2 YSLEER. The chain's CDR3 is CASSPKHLNTIYF. The CDR3, as DNA: TGCGCCAGCAGCCCCAAACACCTAAACACCATATATTTT.

This rearrangement joins TRBV18 to TRBJ1-1; no clear D. The CDR3 spans 15 residues. The germline gives CDR1 KGHSH, CDR2 LQKENI. The V end lost 2 bases, the J end lost 4 bases, and 14 bases lay between the germline ends. CDR3 DNA sequence: TGTGCCAGCTCACCATTCACAGAGCGGAGCACTGAAGCTTTCTTT. Encoded protein: CASSPFTERSTEAFF.

V usage is TRBV7-3 and J usage is TRBJ1-2; TRBD1 matches 7 bases. This CDR3 has 13 amino acids. Germline V CDR1 and CDR2: SGHTA, FQGTGA. V lost 5 bases, J lost 3 bases, and 3 bases stayed unmatched. CDR3 coding DNA: TGTGCCAGCAGCCAAGGACAGGACTATGGCTACACCTTC. This gives the protein CASSQGQDYGYTF.

The V gene is TRBV28, the J gene TRBJ2-7; TRBD1 matches 10 bases. Germline V gene lookup returns CDR1 MDHEN and CDR2 SYDVKM. The CDR3 has 15 amino acids. The V gene end was trimmed by 3 bases and the J gene end by 4 bases; junction bases not matched to a gene: 6. The CDR3 spells CASSFPGQGIYEQYF. DNA for the CDR3: TGTGCCAGCAGTTTTCCGGGACAGGGGATATACGAGCAGTACTTC.

The V gene is TRBV14, the J gene TRBJ2-5; 7 positions agree with TRBD1. The ends lost 6 bases at V and 3 bases at J; junction bases unmatched: 10. Per the germline V gene, CDR1 is SGHDN and CDR2 is FVKESK. CDR3 length: 15 amino acids. The CDR3 loop is CASSHTTGKKETQYF. The CDR3 region has the DNA TGTGCCAGCAGTCATACGACAGGGAAGAAAGAGACCCAGTACTTC.

The chain has TRBV6-5 and TRBJ2-3; D ambiguous. The germline V gene has CDR1 MNHEY and CDR2 SVGAGI. V lost 4 bases to trimming and J lost 2 bases, with 13 bases between them. The CDR3 runs 15 residues. Written as DNA, the CDR3 is TGTGCCAGCAGTTCCTACCGGGCCAACACAGATACGCAGTATTTT. Residues: CASSSYRANTDTQYF.

V is TRBV7-9 and J is TRBJ2-2; D uncertain. The CDR3 runs to 14 residues. Germline CDR1 SEHNR, CDR2 FQNEAQ (reference sequence). The V gene lost 5 bases and the J gene lost 4 bases, with 11 bases spanning the gap. CDR3 sequence: CASSPSGSTGELFF. CDR3 DNA: TGTGCCAGCAGCCCCAGTGGTAGCACCGGGGAGCTGTTTTTT. The complete variable domain, with remaining parts taken from reference TRBV7-9 and TRBJ2-2, reads DTGVSQNPRHKITKRGQNVTFRCDPISEHNRLYWYRQTLGQGPEFLTYFQNEAQLEKSRLLSDRFSAERPKGSFSTLEIQRTEQGDSAMYLCASSPSGSTGELFFGEGSRLTVL.

This chain connects TRBV7-9 to TRBJ1-1; unclear D gene. Germline values: CDR1 SEHNR, CDR2 FQNEAQ (reference sequence). The CDR3 contains 13 residues. The ends were cut back, 3 bases at V and 5 bases at J, with 10 bases in the middle. CDR3 protein: CASSLKGGTEAFF. Here the CDR3 DNA reads TGTGCCAGCAGCTTGAAGGGTGGAACTGAAGCTTTCTTT.